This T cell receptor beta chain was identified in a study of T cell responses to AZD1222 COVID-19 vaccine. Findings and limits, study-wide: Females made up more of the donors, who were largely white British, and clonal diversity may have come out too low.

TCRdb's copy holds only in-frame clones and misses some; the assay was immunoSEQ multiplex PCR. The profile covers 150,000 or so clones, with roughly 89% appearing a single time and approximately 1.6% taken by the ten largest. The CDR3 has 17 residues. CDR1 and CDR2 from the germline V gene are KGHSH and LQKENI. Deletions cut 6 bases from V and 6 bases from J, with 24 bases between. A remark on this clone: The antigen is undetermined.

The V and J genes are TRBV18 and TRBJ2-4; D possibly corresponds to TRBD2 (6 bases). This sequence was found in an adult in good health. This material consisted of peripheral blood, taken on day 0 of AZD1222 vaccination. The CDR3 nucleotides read TGTGCCAGCTCGTACCAGGGACTGAGCCAAATAAGAAACATTCAGTACTTC. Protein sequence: CASSYQGLSQIRNIQYF.